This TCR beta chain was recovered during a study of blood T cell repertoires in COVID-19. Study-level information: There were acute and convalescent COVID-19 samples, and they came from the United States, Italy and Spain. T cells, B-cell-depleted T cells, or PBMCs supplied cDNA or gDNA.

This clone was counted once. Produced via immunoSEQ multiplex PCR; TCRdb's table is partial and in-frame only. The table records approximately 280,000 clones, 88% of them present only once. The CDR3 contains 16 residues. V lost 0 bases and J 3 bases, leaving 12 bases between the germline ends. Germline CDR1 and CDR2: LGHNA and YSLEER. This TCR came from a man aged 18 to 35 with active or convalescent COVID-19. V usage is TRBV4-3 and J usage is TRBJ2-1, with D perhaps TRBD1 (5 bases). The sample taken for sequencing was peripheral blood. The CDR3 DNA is TGCGCCAGCAGCCAAGATCATAGACAGCTCTACAATGAGCAGTTCTTC. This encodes CASSQDHRQLYNEQFF.